This T cell receptor beta chain was found in a study of T-cell reconstitution after alpha-beta-depleted transplantation in children. With regard to this clonotype: Its antigen is currently unknown.

Unique molecular identifiers were used to barcode this TCRbeta library. TCRdb re-derived calls from the PCR reads in MiXCR, one entry per CDR3 protein. The sample gives some 260,000 distinct CDR3 sequences, roughly a quarter of which show up once; about 5% is in the top ten. Broader study findings: Newly made T cells mostly supplied T-cell counts and diversity one year after transplant. Some patients' high day-60 TCRbeta diversity was attributed to recipient cells surviving conditioning. Alpha-beta T cells about two months after transplant reportedly derived from several hundred expanded graft clones.

Germline V gene data show CDR1 as SGHAT and CDR2 as FQNNGV. This CDR3 contains 12 residues. V was cut by 2 bases and J by 9 bases, with 8 bases left in between. The origin of this receptor is a female patient between 2 and 15 years old who had a stem cell transplant for congenital amegakaryocytic thrombocytopenia, so the T cells may come from the graft donor. The chain employs TRBV11-2 and TRBJ2-1; D is ambiguous. This material consisted of PBMCs, mostly from graft donor cells, taken 360 days after TCRalphabeta/CD19-depleted stem cell transplant. CDR3 loop: CASSLSFREQFF. In DNA form, the CDR3 reads TGTGCCAGCAGCTTATCTTTCCGTGAGCAGTTCTTC.